The clone carrying this TCR beta chain came up many times. Its antigen is unknown. The assay was immunoSEQ multiplex PCR, and TCRdb's table has in-frame clones only and misses some. The sample holds 6,000 to 9,500 clones, and no clone turns up only once. This sample is part of a study of T cells after posttransplantation cyclophosphamide. Points from the study as a whole: Donor CD8+ memory clones often dominated recipient blood repertoires at later times. After PTCy, TRB diversity resembled that of CNI/methotrexate controls. Blood and skin or GI T cell repertoires showed limited TRB overlap.

Busulfan-fludarabine conditioning, marrow transplant, and cyclophosphamide on days +3 and +4 were administered. This CDR3 region has 18 residues. With 0 bases removed from V and 3 bases from J, the gap between germline ends came to 18 bases. Germline V gives CDR1 SGHRS, CDR2 YFSETQ. The receptor was derived from a female patient in her 60s who received an allogeneic stem cell transplant from an unrelated donor, was CMV-positive, and had acute GVHD only. Some T cells may have come from the graft donor. The chain links TRBV5-1 to TRBJ1-4, with D maybe TRBD1 (5 bases). The sample was PBMCs, taken 90 to 100 days after allogeneic stem cell transplant with posttransplant cyclophosphamide. This CDR3 is CASSLAAGLGAANEKLFF. The CDR3 DNA is TGCGCCAGCAGCTTGGCGGCAGGGCTTGGGGCAGCTAATGAAAAACTGTTTTTT.